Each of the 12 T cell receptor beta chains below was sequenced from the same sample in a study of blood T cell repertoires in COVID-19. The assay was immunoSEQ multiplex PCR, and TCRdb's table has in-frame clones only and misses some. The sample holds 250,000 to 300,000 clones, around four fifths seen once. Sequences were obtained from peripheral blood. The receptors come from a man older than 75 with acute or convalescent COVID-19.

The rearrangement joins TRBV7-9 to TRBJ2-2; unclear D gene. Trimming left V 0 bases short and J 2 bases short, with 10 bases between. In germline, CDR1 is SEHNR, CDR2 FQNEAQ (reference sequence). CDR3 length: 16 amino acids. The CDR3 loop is CASSLALGSNTGELFF. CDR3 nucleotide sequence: TGTGCCAGCAGCTTAGCGCTGGGCAGTAACACCGGGGAGCTGTTTTTT.

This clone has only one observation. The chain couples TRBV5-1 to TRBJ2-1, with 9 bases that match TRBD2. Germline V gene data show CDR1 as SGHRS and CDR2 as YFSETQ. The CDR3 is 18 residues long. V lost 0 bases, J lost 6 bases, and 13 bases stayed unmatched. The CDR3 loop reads CASSLDLSGSAGINEQFF. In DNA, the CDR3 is TGCGCCAGCAGCTTGGACCTTAGCGGGAGCGCCGGTATCAATGAGCAGTTCTTC.

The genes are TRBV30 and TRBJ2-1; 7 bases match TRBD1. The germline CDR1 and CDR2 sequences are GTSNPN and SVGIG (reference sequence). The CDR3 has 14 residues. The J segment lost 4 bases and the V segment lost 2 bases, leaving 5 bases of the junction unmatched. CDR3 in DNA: TGTGCCTGGAGTAAGGGGGCCCCTTACAATGAGCAGTTCTTC. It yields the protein CAWSKGAPYNEQFF.

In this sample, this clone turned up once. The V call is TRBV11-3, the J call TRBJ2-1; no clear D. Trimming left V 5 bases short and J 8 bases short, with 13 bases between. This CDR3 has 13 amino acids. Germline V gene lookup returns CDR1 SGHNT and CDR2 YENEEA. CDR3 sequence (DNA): TGTGCCAGCAGCCACGGGTCATACTATGAGCAGTTCTTC. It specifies CASSHGSYYEQFF.

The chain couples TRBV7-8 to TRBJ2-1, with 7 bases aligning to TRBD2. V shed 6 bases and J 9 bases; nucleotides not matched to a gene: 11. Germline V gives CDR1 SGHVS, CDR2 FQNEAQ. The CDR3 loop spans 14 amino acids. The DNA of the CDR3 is TGTGCCAGCAGGTCCGGGACTACTAAGACTGAGCAGTTCTTC. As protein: CASRSGTTKTEQFF.

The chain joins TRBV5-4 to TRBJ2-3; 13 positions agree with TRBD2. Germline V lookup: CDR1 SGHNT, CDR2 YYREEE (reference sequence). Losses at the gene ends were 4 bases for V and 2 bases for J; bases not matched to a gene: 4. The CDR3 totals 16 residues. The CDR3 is CASSKGLAGTTDTQYF. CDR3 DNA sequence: TGTGCCAGCAGCAAGGGACTAGCGGGGACCACAGATACGCAGTATTTT. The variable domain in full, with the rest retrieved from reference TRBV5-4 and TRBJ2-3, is ETGVTQSPTHLIKTRGQQVTLRCSSQSGHNTVSWYQQALGQGPQFIFQYYREEENGRGNFPPRFSGLQFPNYSSELNVNALELDDSALYLCASSKGLAGTTDTQYFGPGTRLTVL.

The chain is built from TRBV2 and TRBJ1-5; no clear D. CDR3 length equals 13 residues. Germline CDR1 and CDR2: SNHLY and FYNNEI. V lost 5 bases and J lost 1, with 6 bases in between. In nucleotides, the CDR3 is TGTGCCAGCAGTCAGGTGAGCAATCAGCCCCAGCATTTT. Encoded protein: CASSQVSNQPQHF.

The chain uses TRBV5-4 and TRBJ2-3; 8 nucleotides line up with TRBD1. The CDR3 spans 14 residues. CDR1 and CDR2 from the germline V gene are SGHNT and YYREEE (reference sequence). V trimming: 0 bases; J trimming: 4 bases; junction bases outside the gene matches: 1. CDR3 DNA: TGTGCCAGCAGCTTGGACAGGGGGGCAGATACGCAGTATTTT. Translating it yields CASSLDRGADTQYF.

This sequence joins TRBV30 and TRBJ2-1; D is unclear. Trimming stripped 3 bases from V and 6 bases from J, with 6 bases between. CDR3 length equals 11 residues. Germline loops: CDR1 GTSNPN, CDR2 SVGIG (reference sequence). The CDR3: CAWSEPNEQFF. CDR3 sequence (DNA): TGTGCCTGGAGCGAGCCCAATGAGCAGTTCTTC.

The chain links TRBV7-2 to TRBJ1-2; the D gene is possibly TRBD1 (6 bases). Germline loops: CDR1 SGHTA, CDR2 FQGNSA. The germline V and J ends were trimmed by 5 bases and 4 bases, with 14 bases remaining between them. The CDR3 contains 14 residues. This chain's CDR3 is CASSPRQVGYGYTF. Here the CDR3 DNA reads TGTGCCAGCAGCCCCCGACAGGTGGGCTATGGCTACACCTTC.

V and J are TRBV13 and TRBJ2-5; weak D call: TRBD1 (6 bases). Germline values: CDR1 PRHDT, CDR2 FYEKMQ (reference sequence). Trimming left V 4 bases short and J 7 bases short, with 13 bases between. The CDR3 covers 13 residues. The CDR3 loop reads CASSSGMGATQYF. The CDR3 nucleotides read TGTGCCAGCAGCTCGGGTATGGGGGCGACCCAGTACTTC.

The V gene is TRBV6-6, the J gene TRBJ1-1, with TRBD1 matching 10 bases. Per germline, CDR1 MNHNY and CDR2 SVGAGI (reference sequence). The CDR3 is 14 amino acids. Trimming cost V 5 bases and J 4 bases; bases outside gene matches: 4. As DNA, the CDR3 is TGTGCCAGCAGTAGACAGGGGGCTGGCACTGAAGCTTTCTTT. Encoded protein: CASSRQGAGTEAFF.